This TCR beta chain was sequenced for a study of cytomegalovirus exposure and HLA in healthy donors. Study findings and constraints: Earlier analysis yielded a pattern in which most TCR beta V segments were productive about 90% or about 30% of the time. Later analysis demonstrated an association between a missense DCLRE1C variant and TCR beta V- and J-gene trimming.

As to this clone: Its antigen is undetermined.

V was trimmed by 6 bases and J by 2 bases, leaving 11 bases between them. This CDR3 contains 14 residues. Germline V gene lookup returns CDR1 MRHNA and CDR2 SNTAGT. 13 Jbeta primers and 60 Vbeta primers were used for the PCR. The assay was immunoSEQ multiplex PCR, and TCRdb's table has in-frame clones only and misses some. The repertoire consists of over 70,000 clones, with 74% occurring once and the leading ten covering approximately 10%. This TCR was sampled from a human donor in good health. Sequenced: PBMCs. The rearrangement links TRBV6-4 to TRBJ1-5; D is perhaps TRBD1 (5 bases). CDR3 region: CASSRQFGNQPQHF. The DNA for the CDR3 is TGTGCCAGCAGCCGACAGTTCGGCAATCAGCCCCAGCATTTT.